The T cell receptor beta chain described here comes from a study of T cell responses to AZD1222 COVID-19 vaccine. A remark on this clone: Its cognate antigen is unknown.

TCRdb's table, derived via immunoSEQ multiplex PCR, lists solely in-frame clones and lacks some. Among 150,000 to 200,000 clones listed, approximately 93% were seen once. CDR3 length: 14 amino acids. Trimming took 4 bases from V and 5 from J, leaving 14 bases between them. Germline loops: CDR1 SNHLY, CDR2 FYNNEI. Overall study findings and caveats: The donor cohort was predominantly white British with a female majority, and clonal diversity may have been underestimated.

The chain uses TRBV2 and TRBJ1-1; a weak D match, TRBD1 (5 bases). This TCR derives from an adult in good health. This specimen consisted of peripheral blood, obtained on day 0 of AZD1222 vaccination. The chain's CDR3 is CASSAAREGTEAFF. As DNA, the CDR3 is TGTGCCAGCAGTGCAGCCAGGGAGGGGACTGAAGCTTTCTTT.